Here is one T cell receptor (beta chain) with its context. No antigen is known for it. Deletions cut 2 bases from V and 0 bases from J, with 17 bases between. The CDR3 has 18 amino acids. These data belong to a study of cytomegalovirus exposure and HLA in healthy donors. Findings of the study overall: Later analysis revealed greater clonal expansion in HLA-associated TCR beta chains than in equally common others. Testing in vitro showed a few CMV-associated chains specific for CMV antigens. A later analysis linked a missense variant in DCLRE1C to the trimming of TCR beta V and J genes. No immune exposure information besides CMV serostatus was available.

The PCR employed 60 Vbeta primers together with 13 Jbeta primers. Sequencing was performed with immunoSEQ multiplex PCR; in TCRdb, only in-frame clones are kept and a portion is missing. Here the sample spans 280,000 or so clones, 70% to 90% being singletons. This TCR derives from a woman between 18 and 30 years old in good health and CMV-seronegative. The chain uses TRBV23-1 and TRBJ2-1; D possibly corresponds to TRBD1 (5 bases). TRBV23-1 is sorted into the ORF group, with uncertain function. What was sequenced was PBMCs. CDR3 loop: CASSQRTNTISSYNEQFF. As DNA, the CDR3 is TGCGCCAGCAGTCAACGGACAAATACTATCTCCTCCTACAATGAGCAGTTCTTC.